These 14 T cell receptor beta chains share one sample of origin, sequenced in a study of cytomegalovirus exposure and HLA in healthy donors. The PCR ran on 60 Vbeta and 13 Jbeta primers. Libraries were prepared by immunoSEQ multiplex PCR; TCRdb keeps only in-frame clonotypes and omits some of them. The sample yields around 130,000 clones, approximately 85% seen once. The sequenced sample consisted of PBMCs. The receptors shown here come from a boy between 10 and 17 years old in good health and CMV-seronegative.

The genes are TRBV7-2 and TRBJ2-3; TRBD2 agrees at 8 bases. V lost 6 bases and J lost 4; bases outside the gene matches: 6. CDR3 length: 14 residues. From germline, CDR1 is SGHTA and CDR2 FQGNSA. Written as DNA, the CDR3 is TGTGCCAGCAGTTATCGAGCGGGAGCAGATACGCAGTATTTT. Protein product: CASSYRAGADTQYF.

This sequence joins TRBV19 and TRBJ1-5; TRBD1 matches at 7 bases. The CDR3 is made up of 15 amino acids. Germline V gives CDR1 LNHDA, CDR2 SQIVND (reference sequence). Trimming took 6 bases from V and 2 from J; bases not matched to a gene: 7. The CDR3 spells CASRDTGTGNQPQHF. DNA for the CDR3: TGTGCCAGTAGGGACACCGGGACAGGCAATCAGCCCCAGCATTTT.

The chain joins TRBV19 to TRBJ1-2; 8 bases fit TRBD1. This CDR3 spans 16 amino acids. CDR1 is LNHDA, CDR2 SQIVND, per germline (reference sequence). Trimming at V came to 7 bases and at J to 1 base, leaving 11 bases not matched to a gene. The CDR3 sequence: CASTTGAIVRNYGYTF. In nucleotides, the CDR3 is TGTGCCAGTACGACAGGGGCCATAGTTCGTAACTATGGCTACACCTTC. Supplemented by reference TRBV19 and TRBJ1-2, the full variable domain reads DGGITQSPKYLFRKEGQNVTLSCEQNLNHDAMYWYRQDPGQGLRLIYYSQIVNDFQKGDIAEGYSVSREKKESFPLTVTSAQKNPTAFYLCASTTGAIVRNYGYTFGSGTRLTVV.

The gene calls are TRBV9 and TRBJ2-7; 7 nucleotides agree with TRBD2. The CDR3 sequence is 13 residues long. The germline V gene encodes CDR1 SGDLS and CDR2 YYNGEE. V lost 0 bases, J lost 6 bases, and 3 bases stayed unmatched. The DNA of the CDR3 is TGTGCCAGCAGCGTAGAGGCTAGCGGCGAGCAGTACTTC. This sequence encodes CASSVEASGEQYF.

This clone came up once. J is TRBJ2-7 and V is TRBV6-1, with a weak D call TRBD1 (6 bases). The germline V gene has CDR1 MNHNS and CDR2 SASEGT. The CDR3 totals 14 residues. V was pared by 3 bases and J by 5 bases, with 14 bases between. The CDR3 region has the DNA TGTGCCAGCAGTGAGAGGGTGGGGGCAAACGAGCAGTACTTC. The encoded protein is CASSERVGANEQYF.

V gene TRBV5-4 combines with J gene TRBJ2-3; D remains unclear. Germline assignment: CDR1 SGHNT and CDR2 YYREEE (reference sequence). The CDR3 consists of 13 residues. V lost 3 bases, J lost 5 bases, and 10 bases lay in between. The CDR3 nucleotides read TGTGCCAGCAGCTCAGTTTTCCAAGATACGCAGTATTTT. This encodes CASSSVFQDTQYF.

This clone appeared a single time. This chain joins TRBV7-9 and TRBJ2-7; a possible D gene is TRBD2 (6 bases). Germline V CDR1 and CDR2: SEHNR, FQNEAQ (reference sequence). CDR3 length: 13 residues. V shed 1 base and J shed 7 bases, with 11 bases lying between them. Here the CDR3 reads CASSLVDGLEQYF. As DNA, the CDR3 is TGTGCCAGCAGCTTAGTGGACGGACTAGAGCAGTACTTC. Filled out from reference TRBV7-9 and TRBJ2-7, the complete variable domain reads DTGVSQNPRHKITKRGQNVTFRCDPISEHNRLYWYRQTLGQGPEFLTYFQNEAQLEKSRLLSDRFSAERPKGSFSTLEIQRTEQGDSAMYLCASSLVDGLEQYFGPGTRLTVT.

The CDR3 sequence is CASSVDRGGGETQYF. As DNA, the CDR3 is TGTGCCAGCAGCGTAGACCGGGGGGGTGGAGAGACCCAGTACTTC. This rearrangement joins TRBV9 to TRBJ2-5; TRBD2 agrees at 8 bases. This CDR3 is 15 amino acids long. The germline V gene encodes CDR1 SGDLS and CDR2 YYNGEE. J lost 4 bases, V lost 0 bases, and 5 bases had no gene match.

CDR3 loop: CASSGSGTHNSPLHF. CDR3 in DNA: TGTGCCAGCAGTGGATCAGGGACTCATAATTCACCCCTCCACTTT. J is TRBJ1-6 and V is TRBV6-5, with a possible D match to TRBD1 (5 bases). The CDR3 is made up of 15 amino acids. Germline assignment: CDR1 MNHEY and CDR2 SVGAGI. The V and J ends lost 5 bases and 5 bases respectively, with 13 bases between them.

This clone was detected only once. The chain joins TRBV5-1 to TRBJ2-7; TRBD2 matches at 12 bases. CDR1 and CDR2 from the germline V gene are SGHRS and YFSETQ. The CDR3 extends over 14 amino acids. Trimming cost V 4 bases and J 7 bases; bases outside gene matches: 6. The CDR3 bases are TGCGCCAGCAGCGAGGGACTAGCGGGCGAGGAGCAGTACTTC. It encodes CASSEGLAGEEQYF.

This chain joins TRBV2 and TRBJ2-2; the match to TRBD1 covers 7 bases. The germline CDR1 and CDR2 sequences are SNHLY and FYNNEI. Trimming removed 5 bases from V and 5 bases from J; junction bases left unmatched: 11. The CDR3 is made up of 16 amino acids. CDR3 sequence reads: CASSQNPGQKTGELFF. The CDR3 DNA follows: TGTGCCAGCAGTCAAAACCCGGGACAGAAGACCGGGGAGCTGTTTTTT.

The chain couples TRBV19 to TRBJ2-7; the match to TRBD2 covers 8 bases. Trimming took 8 bases from V and 2 from J; bases not matched to a gene: 8. The germline V gene has CDR1 LNHDA and CDR2 SQIVND (reference sequence). The CDR3 contains 14 residues. CDR3 in DNA: TGTGCCAGTGGGGGGACTAGTAGACCCTACGAGCAGTACTTC. This encodes CASGGTSRPYEQYF.

The chain joins TRBV9 to TRBJ2-7, with a tentative D call TRBD2 (7 bases). CDR1 is SGDLS, CDR2 YYNGEE, per germline. This CDR3 region has 14 residues. Trimming stripped 4 bases from V and 5 bases from J, with 16 bases between. The CDR3 DNA follows: TGTGCCAGCAGCCCAGAGGGGGGGCGTGACGAGCAGTACTTC. Encoded protein: CASSPEGGRDEQYF.

The rearrangement links TRBV10-3 to TRBJ1-1; no firm D call. Germline V lookup: CDR1 ENHRY, CDR2 SYGVKD. Trimming removed 0 bases at V and 8 bases at J, with 10 bases between. The CDR3 covers 13 residues. CDR3 sequence reads: CAISESEGDEAFF. The DNA for the CDR3 is TGTGCCATCAGTGAGTCGGAGGGAGACGAAGCTTTCTTT.